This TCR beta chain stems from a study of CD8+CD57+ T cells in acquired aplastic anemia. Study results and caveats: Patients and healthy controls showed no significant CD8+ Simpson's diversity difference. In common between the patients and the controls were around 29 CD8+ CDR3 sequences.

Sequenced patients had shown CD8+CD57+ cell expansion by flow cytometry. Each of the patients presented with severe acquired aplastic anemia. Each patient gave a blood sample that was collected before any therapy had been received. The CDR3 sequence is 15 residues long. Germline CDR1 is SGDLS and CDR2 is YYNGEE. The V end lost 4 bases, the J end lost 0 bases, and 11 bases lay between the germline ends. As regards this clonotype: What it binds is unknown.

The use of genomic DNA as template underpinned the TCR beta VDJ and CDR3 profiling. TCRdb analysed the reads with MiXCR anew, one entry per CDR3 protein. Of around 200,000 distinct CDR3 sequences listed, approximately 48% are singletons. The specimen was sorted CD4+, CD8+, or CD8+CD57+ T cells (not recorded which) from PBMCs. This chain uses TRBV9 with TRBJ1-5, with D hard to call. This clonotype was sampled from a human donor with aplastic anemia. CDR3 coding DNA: TGTGCCAGCAGCCCCCGGGAATATAGCAATCAGCCCCAGCATTTT. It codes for CASSPREYSNQPQHF.